The 13 T cell receptor beta chains below come from one sample, sequenced in a study of shared clonotypes between healthy human individuals. Sequencing used immunoSEQ multiplex PCR; TCRdb keeps in-frame clones, though not all of them. The data show approximately 2.4 million clones, 90% to 97% seen once. The sequenced material came from naive CD4+ T cells sorted from blood. As for subset: CD45RA+ positively selected. The receptors stem from a man aged 18 to 35 in good health.

This rearrangement joins TRBV6-1 to TRBJ2-7; D tentatively reads TRBD1 or TRBD2 (5 bases each). Trimming stripped 4 bases from V and 7 bases from J, with 14 bases between. CDR1 MNHNS and CDR2 SASEGT come from the germline V gene. This CDR3 comprises 13 residues. The CDR3 coding sequence is TGTGCCAGCAGTGGGGACGGAAGGAGGGAGCAGTACTTC. As protein: CASSGDGRREQYF.

Regarding this clone: Other DNA variants within this sample encode the same CDR3. This rearrangement joins TRBV7-2 to TRBJ2-5; perhaps D is TRBD1 or TRBD2 (6 bases each). Germline lookup yields CDR1 SGHTA and CDR2 FQGNSA. The CDR3 loop spans 14 amino acids. The V end was cut by 3 bases, the J end by 1 base, with 9 bases between. The CDR3 reads CASSFGGSQETQYF. CDR3 DNA sequence: TGTGCCAGCAGCTTCGGGGGCAGCCAAGAGACCCAGTACTTC.

The chain recombines TRBV5-4 with TRBJ2-7; 7 bases align to TRBD2. CDR1 SGHNT and CDR2 YYREEE come from the germline V gene (reference sequence). Germline trimming cut 4 bases from V and 7 bases from J; bases unmatched to any gene: 8. The CDR3 runs 13 residues. The CDR3 sequence: CASSPRGGEEQYF. The CDR3 nucleotides are TGTGCCAGCAGCCCCCGCGGGGGTGAAGAGCAGTACTTC.

The rearrangement joins TRBV5-3 to TRBJ1-5; D possibly corresponds to TRBD1 (5 bases). TRBV5-3 is labeled an ORF, and its function is uncertain. V lost 2 bases and J lost 2, with 11 bases in between. The CDR3 length is 15 residues. The CDR3 sequence: CARSFVGTGNQPQHF. In DNA form, the CDR3 reads TGTGCCAGAAGCTTTGTAGGGACCGGCAATCAGCCCCAGCATTTT.

Concerning this clone: This same CDR3 is encoded by further DNA sequences in the sample. The V and J genes are TRBV11-2 and TRBJ2-1; D unresolved. Trimming stripped 1 base from V and 9 bases from J, with 10 bases between. CDR3 size: 13 residues. Germline values: CDR1 SGHAT, CDR2 FQNNGV. The CDR3 here is CASSLGGLGEQFF. CDR3 DNA sequence: TGTGCCAGCAGCTTAGGCGGTTTGGGTGAGCAGTTCTTC.

The chain employs TRBV7-9 and TRBJ2-3; the match to TRBD2 covers 12 bases. Germline V gives CDR1 SEHNR, CDR2 FQNEAQ (reference sequence). V lost 6 bases to trimming and J lost 2 bases; unmatched junction nucleotides: 6. The CDR3 loop spans 16 amino acids. The CDR3 spells CASRHTSGGTTDTQYF. DNA of the CDR3: TGTGCCAGCAGGCATACTAGCGGGGGGACCACAGATACGCAGTATTTT.

The rearrangement uses TRBV28 and TRBJ1-2; possible D gene TRBD1, 5 bases. This CDR3 spans 13 amino acids. Trimming removed 7 bases at V and 6 bases at J, with 15 bases between. Germline V gene data show CDR1 as MDHEN and CDR2 as SYDVKM. CDR3 region: CASTPRDSDGYTF. The CDR3 nucleotides read TGTGCCAGCACCCCGAGGGACTCTGATGGCTACACCTTC.

The V call is TRBV7-9, the J call TRBJ1-1; D gene ambiguous. Trimming removed 1 base at V and 6 bases at J, with 6 bases between. This CDR3 region has 12 residues. Germline-derived CDR1 and CDR2 are SEHNR and FQNEAQ (reference sequence). CDR3 sequence (DNA): TGTGCCAGCAGCTTAGTCATCGCTGAAGCTTTCTTT. This translates into CASSLVIAEAFF. The variable domain in full, completed from reference TRBV7-9 and TRBJ1-1, reads DTGVSQNPRHKITKRGQNVTFRCDPISEHNRLYWYRQTLGQGPEFLTYFQNEAQLEKSRLLSDRFSAERPKGSFSTLEIQRTEQGDSAMYLCASSLVIAEAFFGQGTRLTVV.

V is TRBV18 and J is TRBJ1-5; D gene ambiguous. CDR1 KGHSH and CDR2 LQKENI come from the germline V gene. Trimming removed 3 bases at V and 10 bases at J, with 13 bases between. The CDR3 is 13 amino acids. CDR3 coding DNA: TGTGCCAGCTCACCGCAAGGGCCCTCCCCCCAGCATTTT. Translated, it gives CASSPQGPSPQHF.

To note about this clone: Other DNA sequences from this sample encode an identical CDR3 as well. This chain connects TRBV5-1 to TRBJ2-3, with 10 bases that match TRBD2. V dropped 2 bases and J dropped 2; count of bases not matched to a gene: 2. The CDR3 covers 15 residues. Per the germline V gene, CDR1 is SGHRS and CDR2 is YFSETQ. The CDR3: CASSLAGGPTDTQYF. Written as DNA, the CDR3 is TGCGCCAGCAGCTTAGCGGGGGGGCCCACAGATACGCAGTATTTT.

The chain links TRBV10-3 to TRBJ1-5; D not certain. CDR1 is ENHRY, CDR2 SYGVKD, per germline. The CDR3 loop spans 14 amino acids. Between the trimmed V and J ends, which lost 0 bases and 6 bases, there was a span of 9 bases. Here the CDR3 DNA reads TGTGCCATCAGTGAGTCTCTCTATGGTCAGCCCCAGCATTTT. Encoded protein: CAISESLYGQPQHF.

The rearrangement joins TRBV5-1 to TRBJ2-5; TRBD1 is a possible D gene (7 bases). CDR3 size: 14 residues. Per the germline V gene, CDR1 is SGHRS and CDR2 is YFSETQ. V lost 4 bases to trimming and J lost 4 bases, with 14 bases between them. CDR3 sequence reads: CASSPGGQVETQYF. CDR3 in DNA: TGCGCCAGCAGCCCAGGGGGGCAGGTAGAGACCCAGTACTTC.

This chain links TRBV6-5 with TRBJ1-1; tentative D call: TRBD1 (6 bases). The CDR3 runs 15 residues. Germline V gene data show CDR1 as MNHEY and CDR2 as SVGAGI. V dropped 6 bases and J dropped 4 bases, with 18 bases sitting between them. In DNA form, the CDR3 reads TGTGCCAGCAGGAGGTACTTGCAGGGGTCCACTGAAGCTTTCTTT. It translates to CASRRYLQGSTEAFF.